The present TCR beta chain was sequenced within a study of breast tumors, draining lymph nodes, adjacent tissues. This clonotype was observed at least ten times. Its antigen remains unknown. Breast cancer patients provided tissue from their axillary draining lymph nodes. One entry per CDR3 protein results from TCRdb running MiXCR on the multiplex PCR reads. The profile shows about 270,000 distinct CDR3 sequences, 30% of them singletons. Study-level findings and limits: Luminal-like breast cancer showed significantly greater tumor-nontumor repertoire similarity than basal-like breast cancer did.

Germline loops: CDR1 MNHNY, CDR2 SVGAGI (reference sequence). V gave up 9 bases and J gave up 4 bases; unmatched junction bases: 14. The CDR3 contains 16 residues. The source material was axillary lymph node tissue. The sequence was collected from a female donor with breast cancer. Some clones in this sample may be carry-over from other donors' samples. This chain joins TRBV6-6 and TRBJ2-5; TRBD1 matches 10 bases. The CDR3 sequence is CASAVHPGQGGETQYF. The CDR3 region has the DNA TGTGCCAGTGCCGTCCACCCCGGACAGGGGGGAGAGACCCAGTACTTC.